This entry features one TCR beta chain sequence. Its specificity is not known. The sample originates from a study of cytomegalovirus exposure and HLA in healthy donors. Study-level points and caveats: The authors later found most CMV-associated TCR beta chains appeared HLA-restricted.

The CDR3 runs to 14 residues. V lost 4 bases and J 3 bases, leaving 13 bases between the germline ends. The germline CDR1 and CDR2 sequences are SGHAT and FQNNGV. Primers: 60 Vbeta forward and 13 Jbeta reverse. Sequencing was performed with immunoSEQ multiplex PCR; in TCRdb, only in-frame clones are kept and a portion is missing. The sample has around 110,000 clones; less than 80% are singletons. The V call is TRBV11-2, the J call TRBJ2-7; tentatively, D is TRBD2 (5 bases). The sequence was obtained from a man under 40 in good health and CMV-seronegative. The sequenced material came from PBMCs. CDR3 DNA: TGTGCCAGCAGCTCCGATATAGCGCGCTACGAGCAGTACTTC. Translated, it gives CASSSDIARYEQYF.